These T cell receptor beta chains were read from a single sample in a study of shared clonotypes between healthy human individuals. Profiling relied on immunoSEQ multiplex PCR, and the TCRdb table lists in-frame clones only, not all of them. This table has a few million clones, around 95% appearing once. The sample consisted of naive CD4+ T cells sorted from blood. The receptors were gathered from a man aged 18 to 30 in good health. Both conserved end residues are part of each CDR3. D genes are given only for firm matches. Only part of the rows carry a size: once, few, many, or a class if the clone is expanded.

V,size,D,length,J,DNA,CDR3
TRBV19,-,TRBD1,14,TRBJ1-1,TGTGCCAGTACCTACGGGACAGTGAACACTGAAGCTTTCTTT,CASTYGTVNTEAFF
TRBV6-5,-,TRBD2,14,TRBJ2-7,TGTGCCAGCAGAACTACGGGACTAGCGGTCGAGCAGTACTTC,CASRTTGLAVEQYF
TRBV6-1,-,-,13,TRBJ2-1,TGTGCCAGCAGATTCAGGGTCAACAATGAGCAGTTCTTC,CASRFRVNNEQFF
TRBV6-6,-,-,14,TRBJ2-3,TGTGCCAGCAGTTACTCGGCCAGCACAGATACGCAGTATTTT,CASSYSASTDTQYF
TRBV5-1,-,TRBD1,14,TRBJ1-2,TGCGCCAGCAGCACGTCCGGGACAGGGGATGGCTACACCTTC,CASSTSGTGDGYTF
TRBV28,-,-,15,TRBJ2-1,TGTGCCAGCAGTGCCCTTCGAGGTGTAGTCAATGAGCAGTTCTTC,CASSALRGVVNEQFF
TRBV21-1,-,-,13,TRBJ2-4,TGTGCCAGCGGGTACAGGGGCAAAAACATTCAGTACTTC,CASGYRGKNIQYF
TRBV5-1,-,TRBD1,17,TRBJ2-2,TGCGCCAGCAGCCGGGAAGGGGGCGCCTTGGGGACCGGGGAGCTGTTTTTT,CASSREGGALGTGELFF
TRBV7-9,-,-,16,TRBJ2-2,TGTGCCAGCAGCCCACTACGGAGCGCGAACACCGGGGAGCTGTTTTTT,CASSPLRSANTGELFF
TRBV4-3,-,-,17,TRBJ1-6,TGCGCCAGCAGCCAAGATCTAGGGAGCTCCTATAATTCACCCCTCCACTTT,CASSQDLGSSYNSPLHF
TRBV9,-,-,11,TRBJ2-7,TGTGCCAGCAGCGTAGGCTACGAGCAGTACTTC,CASSVGYEQYF
TRBV10-3,-,-,13,TRBJ2-5,TGTGCCATCAGGGGAGAGGGAGTTGGGACCCAGTACTTC,CAIRGEGVGTQYF
TRBV5-1,-,TRBD2,15,TRBJ2-1,TGCGCCAGCAGCTTACTAGCGGAGGGGGGAAATGAGCAGTTCTTC,CASSLLAEGGNEQFF
TRBV5-8,-,-,16,TRBJ1-6,TGTGCCAGCAGCTTAGTGACAGGACCTTCGGCGTCACCCCTCCACTTT,CASSLVTGPSASPLHF
TRBV19,-,-,14,TRBJ2-7,TGTGCCAGTAGTAATCAACAGGGTGCCCACGAGCAGTACTTC,CASSNQQGAHEQYF
TRBV10-1,-,-,15,TRBJ2-3,TGCGCCAGCAGTGACAGCGCCGGGGCAGCAGATACGCAGTATTTT,CASSDSAGAADTQYF
TRBV28,-,-,14,TRBJ2-3,TGTGCCAGTCAGGCTGGGGGAATCGCAGATACGCAGTATTTT,CASQAGGIADTQYF
TRBV28,-,-,14,TRBJ1-2,TGTGCCAGCAGTTTAACCGGGTCCAACTATGGCTACACCTTC,CASSLTGSNYGYTF
TRBV18,-,-,13,TRBJ1-3,TGTGCCAGCTTCGGGATCCATGGAAACACCATATATTTT,CASFGIHGNTIYF
TRBV10-3,once,TRBD1,17,TRBJ1-5,TGTGCCATCAGTGAGGGGACAGGAGGGTATAGCAATCAGCCCCAGCATTTT,CAISEGTGGYSNQPQHF
TRBV28,-,TRBD1,14,TRBJ1-4,TGTGCCAGCAGTCGAGGGGGCCGGGGTGAAAAACTGTTTTTT,CASSRGGRGEKLFF
TRBV6-5,-,TRBD1,15,TRBJ1-5,TGTGCCAGCAAAATCCGGGACAGGGACCATCAGCCCCAGCATTTT,CASKIRDRDHQPQHF